The entry below describes one T cell receptor beta chain. The sample comes from a study of cytomegalovirus exposure and HLA in healthy donors. Looking at the study overall: Some 200 million T cells yielded over 90 million unique TCR beta sequences in earlier analysis.

V lost 3 bases, J lost 6 bases, and 14 bases lay in between. CDR1 and CDR2 from the germline V gene are MNHEY and SVGAGI. The CDR3 spans 15 residues. PCR involved 60 Vbeta and 13 Jbeta primers. The assay was immunoSEQ multiplex PCR, and TCRdb's table has in-frame clones only and misses some. This sample has 130,000 to 150,000 clones, with 60% to 80% found just once. The V and J genes are TRBV6-5 and TRBJ2-2; maybe TRBD1 (6 bases). Sequenced input: PBMCs. The sequence derives from a woman aged 30 to 39 in good health and CMV-seronegative. This CDR3 is CASSYRAGVAGELFF. For the CDR3, the DNA is TGTGCCAGCAGTTATAGAGCAGGGGTCGCCGGGGAGCTGTTTTTT.